This T cell receptor beta chain stems from a study of graft-versus-host responses after intestinal transplantation. For the study at large: All recipients got anti-thymocyte globulin induction, then tacrolimus and steroids for about three years.

Responders (about 200,000, CFSE-labeled) met about 200,000 stimulators that were irradiated and violet-dye-labeled. After mixed lymphocyte reaction, dividing CD4+ and CD8+ responder T cells were sorted. Here immunoSEQ multiplex PCR was the method, and the copy in TCRdb shows in-frame clones only, minus some. Among 1,500 to 2,000 clones listed, around three fifths were seen once. General observations from the study: The marrow of recipients harbored GvH clones, and ileum or blood showed some of them first.

This receptor was obtained from a human patient who was an organ donor for intestinal transplantation. The starting material was alloreactive CD8+ T cells from a mixed lymphocyte reaction culture, obtained before transplantation. The sample's subset: CFSE-low proliferating T cells sorted from approximately six-day pre-transplant mixed lymphocyte reaction (GvH or HvG direction).

This CDR3 is CASSLRGPYEQYF. CDR3 in DNA: TGTGCCAGCAGTTTACGCGGGCCCTACGAGCAGTACTTC. The genes are TRBV27 and TRBJ2-7, with TRBD2 as a possible D gene (5 bases). The germline V and J ends were trimmed by 2 bases and 2 bases, with 7 bases remaining between them. Germline CDR1 and CDR2: MNHEY and SMNVEV (reference sequence). The CDR3 extends over 13 amino acids.